This is a list of T cell receptor beta chains from one sample in a study of T-cell memory formation after mild COVID-19. A single record per CDR3 protein comes from TCRdb applying MiXCR to the 5' RACE reads. The sample includes fewer than 110,000 distinct CDR3 sequences, about 15% seen only once; the top ten take about 39%. Material for sequencing was PBMCs or a T cell subset sorted from them (not recorded which). Receptors originate from a man younger than 35 who had mild COVID-19 (a few samples of this study predate the infection). Cell type and time point are not known. Both conserved end residues are part of each CDR3. A D gene is named only where the DNA matches it firmly. Some rows have no size entry. The others give once, few or many, or a class for an expanded clone.

cdr3_aa	cdr3_nt	v_call	j_call	d_call	clone_size
CASSQFRGGDEQFF	TGCGCCAGCAGCCAGTTCCGGGGGGGCGATGAGCAGTTCTTC	TRBV4-1	TRBJ2-1	TRBD2	few
CASSQATAWGQYF	TGCGCCAGCAGCCAAGCGACAGCTTGGGGGCAGTATTTT	TRBV4-1	TRBJ2-3	-	-
CASSPQGAGEAFF	TGTGCCAGCAGCCCTCAGGGGGCGGGTGAAGCTTTCTTT	TRBV7-3	TRBJ1-1	TRBD1	-
CASGLAGGKNIQYF	TGTGCTAGTGGTTTGGCAGGAGGCAAAAACATTCAGTACTTC	TRBV12-5	TRBJ2-4	-	-
CASSPSSTSTYGYTF	TGTGCCAGCAGCCCCTCCTCGACCTCAACTTATGGCTACACCTTC	TRBV7-3	TRBJ1-2	-	many
CASSLWLAGFYNEQFF	TGTGCCAGCAGCTTATGGCTAGCGGGGTTCTACAATGAGCAGTTCTTC	TRBV7-9	TRBJ2-1	TRBD2	-
CSARDVGGREQFF	TGCAGTGCTAGAGATGTGGGGGGCCGGGAGCAGTTCTTC	TRBV20-1	TRBJ2-1	-	many
CASRLGLAGGPATDTQYF	TGTGCCAGCAGACTAGGACTAGCGGGGGGGCCGGCCACAGATACGCAGTATTTT	TRBV5-6	TRBJ2-3	TRBD2	few
CASSHGNTEAFF	TGTGCCAGCAGCCATGGGAACACTGAAGCTTTCTTT	TRBV14	TRBJ1-1	-	few
CASSYSGGLHYNEQFF	TGTGCCAGCAGTTACTCTGGGGGGCTACACTACAATGAGCAGTTCTTC	TRBV6-5	TRBJ2-1	-	few
CSARDQGQAYNEQFF	TGCAGTGCTAGAGATCAGGGACAAGCCTACAATGAGCAGTTCTTC	TRBV20-1	TRBJ2-1	-	many
CATSARGSGNEQFF	TGTGCCACCAGTGCTCGGGGGAGCGGGAATGAGCAGTTCTTC	TRBV24-1	TRBJ2-1	-	once
CASSQSESGAAPGSCFF	-	TRBV23-1	TRBJ2-2	-	-
CASSLSWGPSYEQYF	TGCGCCAGCAGCTTAAGTTGGGGGCCCTCCTACGAGCAGTACTTC	TRBV5-1	TRBJ2-7	-	-
CASSWASGGDTQYF	TGTGCCAGCAGTTGGGCTAGCGGGGGAGATACGCAGTATTTT	TRBV27	TRBJ2-3	TRBD2	few
CASSFVNTGELFF	TGTGCCAGCAGCTTCGTGAACACCGGGGAGCTGTTTTTT	TRBV11-1	TRBJ2-2	-	few
CASSPTGTVTDTQYF	TGTGCCAGCAGCCCGACAGGAACGGTGACAGATACGCAGTATTTT	TRBV7-9	TRBJ2-3	-	-
CASMGTGLNSPLHF	TGTGCCAGCATGGGGACAGGGTTGAATTCACCCCTCCACTTT	TRBV12-3/TRBV12-4	TRBJ1-6	TRBD1	-
CASSHDLGRRAYEQYF	TGCGCCAGCAGCCACGATCTAGGACGGAGGGCCTACGAGCAGTACTTC	TRBV4-3	TRBJ2-7	-	few
CASSIGPGGGQPQHF	TGTGCCAGTAGTATAGGGCCAGGGGGCGGCCAGCCCCAGCATTTT	TRBV19	TRBJ1-5	TRBD1	-
CASSRMRGEQFF	TGTGCCAGCAGCCGAATGAGGGGTGAGCAGTTCTTC	TRBV12-3/TRBV12-4	TRBJ2-1	-	-
CASSFGETQYF	TGTGCCAGCAGTTTTGGGGAGACCCAGTACTTC	TRBV12-3/TRBV12-4	TRBJ2-5	-	many
CASSRRTGGSPLHF	TGTGCCAGCAGTCGCCGGACAGGGGGCTCACCCCTCCACTTT	TRBV27	TRBJ1-6	TRBD1	-
CASDGGGNEQFF	TGTGCCAGCGACGGAGGGGGCAATGAGCAGTTCTTC	TRBV27	TRBJ2-1	-	-
CASSRKFVANTGELFF	TGCGCCAGCAGCCGAAAATTCGTCGCGAACACCGGGGAGCTGTTTTTT	TRBV4-3	TRBJ2-2	-	few
CASSRGNSPLHF	TGTGCCAGTAGTAGGGGTAATTCACCCCTCCACTTT	TRBV19	TRBJ1-6	-	few
CASSSGTQPQHF	TGTGCCAGCAGTTCAGGGACCCAGCCCCAGCATTTT	TRBV7-9	TRBJ1-5	-	many
CATSREGGLNEKLFF	TGTGCCACCAGCAGAGAGGGCGGACTGAATGAAAAACTGTTTTTT	TRBV15	TRBJ1-4	-	many
CSVAGGSDNEQFF	TGCAGCGTTGCAGGGGGGTCAGACAATGAGCAGTTCTTC	TRBV29-1	TRBJ2-1	-	-
CASSLLSGHSNQPQHF	TGTGCCAGCAGTTTATTGTCGGGGCACAGCAATCAGCCCCAGCATTTT	TRBV27	TRBJ1-5	-	many
CASSIGDGYQETQYF	TGTGCCAGTAGTATAGGGGACGGGTACCAAGAGACCCAGTACTTC	TRBV19	TRBJ2-5	-	many
CASSIDVAQRNTEAFF	TGTGCCAGCAGCATTGACGTCGCACAGCGAAACACTGAAGCTTTCTTT	TRBV5-6	TRBJ1-1	-	-
CASSLRTGDLNSPLHF	TGTGCCAGCAGCCTACGGACAGGGGATTTAAATTCACCCCTCCACTTT	TRBV4-2	TRBJ1-6	TRBD1	many
CASSQGQGPNNEQFF	TGCGCCAGCAGCCAAGGACAGGGCCCCAACAATGAGCAGTTCTTC	TRBV4-3	TRBJ2-1	TRBD1	many
CASSLVRGNTEAFF	TGTGCCAGCAGCTTAGTGAGGGGGAACACTGAAGCTTTCTTT	TRBV7-9	TRBJ1-1	-	few
CASSQLRGTDTQYF	TGCGCCAGCAGCCAATTGCGGGGGACAGATACGCAGTATTTT	TRBV4-1	TRBJ2-3	TRBD2	-
CASSLWGATNEKLFF	TGTGCCAGCAGTTTATGGGGCGCAACTAATGAAAAACTGTTTTTT	TRBV27	TRBJ1-4	-	-
CASSRGDRGGEKLFF	TGTGCCAGCAGCCGGGGGGACAGAGGAGGAGAAAAACTGTTTTTT	TRBV4-2	TRBJ1-4	TRBD1	-
CASSITGQRYEQYF	TGTGCCAGCAGTATCACGGGACAGCGCTACGAGCAGTACTTC	TRBV27	TRBJ2-7	TRBD1	-
CASSFLAGTEAFF	TGTGCCAGCAGTTTTCTGGCAGGAACTGAAGCTTTCTTT	TRBV12-3/TRBV12-4	TRBJ1-1	-	-
CSVEEQGQQFF	TGCAGCGTTGAAGAACAGGGTCAGCAGTTCTTC	TRBV29-1	TRBJ2-1	-	-
CASSPADTQYF	TGTGCCAGCAGCCCAGCTGATACGCAGTATTTT	TRBV12-3/TRBV12-4	TRBJ2-3	-	-
CASWTSGGASQETQYF	TGTGCCAGCTGGACTAGCGGGGGGGCGTCTCAAGAGACCCAGTACTTC	TRBV2	TRBJ2-5	TRBD2	many
CASSLAPTSGGSGETQYF	TGTGCCAGCAGCCTTGCCCCGACTAGCGGGGGGTCCGGGGAGACCCAGTACTTC	TRBV6-5	TRBJ2-5	TRBD2	many
CSAGVDTPNEQFF	TGCAGTGCTGGGGTCGATACCCCCAATGAGCAGTTCTTC	TRBV20-1	TRBJ2-1	-	-